This T cell receptor (beta chain) was recorded in a study of blood T cell repertoires in COVID-19. The CDR3 length is 16 residues. V was shortened by 2 bases and J by 1 base, with 13 bases between the two germline ends. Germline V gives CDR1 SGHTA, CDR2 FQGNSA. Participant age was about 18 to 89 years, and participants resided in roughly 25 US areas. Repertoires were generated with immunoSEQ multiplex PCR, while TCRdb's copy carries only in-frame clones and drops some. The sample has approximately 260,000 clones, about 85% seen once. Sequencing used PBMCs or T cells enriched from blood (not recorded which). V and J are TRBV7-2 and TRBJ2-3; tentative D call: TRBD2 (5 bases). The TCR sequence derives from a woman between 45 and 65 years old who had been exposed to COVID-19. The CDR3 reads CASSLRGWFGTDTQYF. In nucleotides, the CDR3 is TGTGCCAGCAGCTTAAGAGGGTGGTTTGGCACAGATACGCAGTATTTT.